These 15 T cell receptor beta chains share one sample of origin, sequenced in a study of cytomegalovirus exposure and HLA in healthy donors. Vbeta (60) and Jbeta (13) primers were used in the PCR. Sequenced by immunoSEQ multiplex PCR; TCRdb stores in-frame clones only, minus some. The sample includes 150,000 to 200,000 clones, around two thirds of them seen just once. Material: PBMCs. The receptors here all came from a young man in good health and CMV-seropositive.

The rearrangement uses TRBV11-2 and TRBJ1-1; 8 bases line up with TRBD1. The CDR3 extends over 14 amino acids. J was trimmed by 1 base and V by 2 bases; bases with no gene match: 0. The germline gives CDR1 SGHAT, CDR2 FQNNGV. As DNA, the CDR3 is TGTGCCAGCAGCTTAACAGGGGGGAACACTGAAGCTTTCTTT. It is translated as CASSLTGGNTEAFF.

This clone occurred a few times. The rearrangement links TRBV9 to TRBJ2-2; a weak D match, TRBD1 (5 bases). CDR3 length equals 15 residues. CDR1 is SGDLS and CDR2 is YYNGEE in the germline V gene. Trimming pared 5 bases from V and 4 bases from J, leaving 15 bases between. CDR3 region: CASSVQGQFTGELFF. CDR3 in DNA: TGTGCCAGCAGTGTACAAGGACAATTCACCGGGGAGCTGTTTTTT.

The chain couples TRBV5-4 to TRBJ1-4, with TRBD1 as a possible D gene (5 bases). Per germline, CDR1 SGHNT and CDR2 YYREEE (reference sequence). This CDR3 has 13 amino acids. With 10 bases removed from V and 5 bases from J, the gap between germline ends came to 15 bases. The CDR3 nucleotides read TGTGCCGGGGCGCGGCAGCCGAATGAAAAACTGTTTTTT. It specifies CAGARQPNEKLFF.

This CDR3 reads CASSYEGIAYNEQFF. The CDR3 DNA reads TGTGCCAGCAGTTACGAGGGAATAGCCTACAATGAGCAGTTCTTC. The chain carries TRBV6-5 and TRBJ2-1; a weak D match, TRBD2 (5 bases). This CDR3 is 15 amino acids long. Trimming pared 2 bases from V and 2 bases from J, leaving 10 bases between. Germline V CDR1 and CDR2: MNHEY, SVGAGI.

This clone is a singleton in its sample. The rearrangement uses TRBV15 and TRBJ2-3; 9 bases are shared with TRBD2. The CDR3 totals 19 residues. V was clipped by 1 base and J by 3 bases; unmatched bases: 14. The germline V gene encodes CDR1 LNHNV and CDR2 YYDKDF (reference sequence). Written as DNA, the CDR3 is TGTGCCACCAGCAGAGCCGGGGTTAGCGGGAGTAGGGGAACAGATACGCAGTATTTT. This sequence encodes CATSRAGVSGSRGTDTQYF.

This chain's CDR3 is CAWKQGGEQYF. CDR3 in DNA: TGTGCCTGGAAACAGGGGGGCGAGCAGTACTTC. This sequence joins TRBV30 and TRBJ2-7, with 8 bases that match TRBD1. The CDR3 has 11 amino acids. Germline V gene lookup returns CDR1 GTSNPN and CDR2 SVGIG (reference sequence). V was pared by 4 bases and J by 6 bases, with 2 bases of the junction left unmatched.

The chain carries TRBV12-5 and TRBJ1-1; 7 bases fit TRBD1. Germline CDR1 is LGHNT and CDR2 is FRNRAP. With 7 bases clipped from V and 4 bases from J, the junction kept 6 bases outside the gene matches. This CDR3 is 13 amino acids long. CDR3 sequence (DNA): TGTGCTAGTGCTTACAGGGGAAGCACTGAAGCTTTCTTT. It specifies CASAYRGSTEAFF. The whole variable domain, remainder taken from reference TRBV12-5 and TRBJ1-1, is DARVTQTPRHKVTEMGQEVTMRCQPILGHNTVFWYRQTMMQGLELLAYFRNRAPLDDSGMPKDRFSAEMPDATLATLKIQPSEPRDSAVYFCASAYRGSTEAFFGQGTRLTVV.

The rearrangement uses TRBV5-1 and TRBJ2-5, with a possible D match to TRBD2 (6 bases). The CDR3 has 15 residues. Trimming took off 5 bases at V and 5 bases at J, with 19 bases between the two ends. The germline V gene has CDR1 SGHRS and CDR2 YFSETQ. The CDR3 sequence: CASSSGGSGWETQYF. The CDR3 region has the DNA TGCGCCAGCAGTAGCGGAGGGAGCGGGTGGGAGACCCAGTACTTC.

V gene TRBV7-9 combines with J gene TRBJ2-1; no firm D call. Between the trimmed V and J ends, which lost 5 bases and 8 bases, there was a span of 7 bases. Germline V gives CDR1 SEHNR, CDR2 FQNEAQ (reference sequence). The CDR3 is made up of 11 amino acids. The DNA for the CDR3 is TGTGCCAGCAGCCGTAGCTATGAGCAGTTCTTC. Translating it yields CASSRSYEQFF.

This sequence joins TRBV6-1 and TRBJ2-3; D is unclear. V was cut by 4 bases and J by 5 bases, with 10 bases left in between. The CDR3 covers 13 residues. Germline V lookup: CDR1 MNHNS, CDR2 SASEGT. The CDR3 loop is CASSAVLQDTQYF. The CDR3, as DNA: TGTGCCAGCAGTGCGGTCCTGCAAGATACGCAGTATTTT.

Turning to this clone: One end of the junction fails to match germline, which may point to a read error. The V and J genes are TRBV6-4 and TRBJ2-3; TRBD2 aligns across 10 bases. Germline CDR1 and CDR2: MRHNA and SNTAGT. The CDR3 is made up of 15 amino acids. The CDR3 coding sequence is TGTGTCAGCAGTGACTCGACTAGCGGGACAGATACGCAGTATTTT. Translated, it gives CVSSDSTSGTDTQYF.

V is TRBV5-1 and J is TRBJ2-7; 7 positions match TRBD2. V was clipped by 7 bases and J by 5 bases; unmatched bases: 12. The CDR3 contains 14 residues. Germline CDR1 and CDR2: SGHRS and YFSETQ. The CDR3 nucleotides are TGCGCCAGCGGCAGGGCGGGAGAGCCCCACGAGCAGTACTTC. This codes for CASGRAGEPHEQYF.

This chain connects TRBV19 to TRBJ2-5, with D maybe TRBD1 (6 bases). CDR3 size: 14 residues. V lost 1 base to trimming and J lost 2 bases, with 8 bases between them. Germline V lookup: CDR1 LNHDA, CDR2 SQIVND (reference sequence). The CDR3 reads CASSIGDKQETQYF. The DNA of the CDR3 is TGTGCCAGTAGTATAGGGGACAAGCAAGAGACCCAGTACTTC.

The V call is TRBV9, the J call TRBJ2-1, with 7 bases lining up with TRBD2. Germline V gene sequence: CDR1 SGDLS, CDR2 YYNGEE. The CDR3 runs 15 residues. Trimming took 3 bases from V and 4 from J; bases not matched to a gene: 7. This CDR3 is CASSAWSGEYNEQFF. CDR3 DNA: TGTGCCAGCAGCGCCTGGAGCGGGGAGTACAATGAGCAGTTCTTC. Combining the CDR3 with reference TRBV9 and TRBJ2-1 gives the whole variable domain DSGVTQTPKHLITATGQRVTLRCSPRSGDLSVYWYQQSLDQGLQFLIQYYNGEERAKGNILERFSAQQFPDLHSELNLSSLELGDSALYFCASSAWSGEYNEQFFGPGTRLTVL.

The chain is built from TRBV5-1 and TRBJ2-3, with D possibly being TRBD2 (5 bases). From germline, CDR1 is SGHRS and CDR2 YFSETQ. This CDR3 is built from 15 residues. The ends were cut back, 4 bases at V and 0 bases at J, with 12 bases in the middle. The DNA for the CDR3 is TGCGCCAGCAGCCTGCGGGTTCCTAGCACAGATACGCAGTATTTT. Amino acids: CASSLRVPSTDTQYF.